These 17 T cell receptor beta chains originate from one sample sequenced in a study of cytomegalovirus exposure and HLA in healthy donors listed by TCRdb under 2017. Libraries were made using the immunoSEQ multiplex PCR assay. TCRdb holds this immuneACCESS table with in-frame rearrangements only. Some clones are missing; in checked studies, unresolved V genes explain under half, and the rest has no known cause. Recorded for this sample are around 300,000 clones; approximately 88% of them occurred a single time. The ten largest account for about 0.99% of the sample. The sample was PBMCs. Source of these receptors: a young woman in good health and CMV-seronegative.

This chain uses TRBV13 with TRBJ2-7; 7 nucleotides align to TRBD2. V lost 5 bases and J lost 2; bases outside the gene matches: 21. This CDR3 region has 19 residues. Germline CDR1 and CDR2: PRHDT and FYEKMQ (reference sequence). CDR3 coding DNA: TGTGCCAGCAGCCAGGAAACCGGGACTAAAAATCCTCCCACCTACGAGCAGTACTTC. Translation: CASSQETGTKNPPTYEQYF.

The gene calls are TRBV11-3 and TRBJ1-2, with D perhaps TRBD1 (5 bases). The CDR3 has 14 amino acids. Germline V gene lookup returns CDR1 SGHNT and CDR2 YENEEA. V was shortened by 1 base and J by 6 bases, with 12 bases between the two germline ends. The chain's CDR3 is CASSLGRGSNGYTF. The DNA of the CDR3 is TGTGCCAGCAGCTTAGGTAGGGGATCGAATGGCTACACCTTC.

The genes are TRBV4-3 and TRBJ2-7; 7 nucleotides line up with TRBD1. The V segment lost 4 bases and the J segment 6 bases; nucleotides outside the gene matches: 9. This CDR3 has 14 amino acids. The germline CDR1 and CDR2 sequences are LGHNA and YSLEER. The CDR3 is CASSPNDRAGEQYF. The DNA for the CDR3 is TGCGCCAGCAGCCCTAACGACAGGGCGGGCGAGCAGTACTTC.

This clone was counted between two and nine times. This chain links TRBV9 with TRBJ2-7; 8 bases are a match to TRBD1. The CDR3 contains 15 residues. Germline trimming cut 0 bases from V and 3 bases from J; bases unmatched to any gene: 5. CDR1 SGDLS and CDR2 YYNGEE come from the germline V gene. In DNA, the CDR3 is TGTGCCAGCAGCGTAGCTGGGACAGGAGTCTACGAGCAGTACTTC. It specifies CASSVAGTGVYEQYF.

This chain links TRBV18 with TRBJ1-1, with 9 bases identical to TRBD1. Germline CDR1 reads KGHSH; CDR2 reads LQKENI. Germline trimming cut 6 bases from V and 4 bases from J; bases unmatched to any gene: 3. The CDR3 has 13 residues. CDR3 DNA: TGTGCCAGCTCGGAGGACAGGGGCACTGAAGCTTTCTTT. It specifies CASSEDRGTEAFF.

J is TRBJ1-3 and V is TRBV14, with D maybe TRBD1 (6 bases). V was cut by 4 bases and J by 4 bases, with 11 bases left in between. This CDR3 has 14 residues. Looked up from germline, CDR1 is SGHDN and CDR2 is FVKESK. The CDR3 DNA reads TGTGCCAGCAGCCGGGCAGGGGAAGGAAACACCATATATTTT. It translates to CASSRAGEGNTIYF.

This clone was picked up one time. The V gene is TRBV7-3, the J gene TRBJ2-1, with D possibly being TRBD1 (7 bases). The CDR3 loop spans 12 amino acids. Deletions cut 5 bases from V and 9 bases from J, with 11 bases between. Germline V CDR1 and CDR2: SGHTA, FQGTGA. CDR3 protein: CASSPGGGEQFF. The DNA of the CDR3 is TGTGCCAGCAGCCCAGGGGGAGGTGAGCAGTTCTTC.

This clone was seen once. The DNA for the CDR3 is TGTGCCAGCAGCGTGGAGGATCTCTACGAGCAGTACTTC. This sequence encodes CASSVEDLYEQYF. V gene TRBV9 combines with J gene TRBJ2-7, with D tentatively TRBD2 (5 bases). V gave up 2 bases and J gave up 3 bases, with 9 bases separating them. Germline CDR1 and CDR2: SGDLS and YYNGEE. This CDR3 is built from 13 residues.

The chain is built from TRBV28 and TRBJ2-3, with 7 nucleotides matching TRBD2. CDR3 length equals 16 residues. Germline CDR1 and CDR2: MDHEN and SYDVKM. V shed 2 bases and J 1 base; nucleotides not matched to a gene: 6. The CDR3 region has the DNA TGTGCCAGCAGTTTAAGCGTGGGAGGGGGCACAGATACGCAGTATTTT. The encoded protein is CASSLSVGGGTDTQYF.

This chain uses TRBV10-3 with TRBJ2-7; the D gene is possibly TRBD2 (6 bases). Trimming shortened V by 6 bases and J by 2 bases, and 14 bases separated the two germline ends. This CDR3 comprises 14 residues. Germline CDR1 reads ENHRY; CDR2 reads SYGVKD. The CDR3 sequence is CAIRPRDGAYEQYF. The CDR3 DNA sequence: TGTGCCATCAGGCCGCGGGACGGGGCCTACGAGCAGTACTTC.

This clone is a singleton in its sample. CDR3 DNA sequence: TGTGCCAGTAGTGGGACAGGGACGAATTCACCCCTCCACTTT. As protein: CASSGTGTNSPLHF. The chain is built from TRBV19 and TRBJ1-6; 9 bases align to TRBD1. With 5 bases clipped from V and 7 bases from J, the junction kept 3 bases outside the gene matches. The CDR3 contains 14 residues. Per the germline V gene, CDR1 is LNHDA and CDR2 is SQIVND (reference sequence).

The chain has TRBV18 and TRBJ1-5; D is undetermined. The CDR3 loop spans 16 amino acids. Germline V CDR1 and CDR2: KGHSH, LQKENI. The germline V and J ends were trimmed by 0 bases and 9 bases, with 18 bases remaining between them. For the CDR3, the DNA is TGTGCCAGCTCACCACCATGGCAGCTCAACCGGGGGCCCCAGCATTTT. It yields the protein CASSPPWQLNRGPQHF. The entire variable domain, with the rest obtained from reference TRBV18 and TRBJ1-5, is as follows: NAGVMQNPRHLVRRRGQEARLRCSPMKGHSHVYWYRQLPEEGLKFMVYLQKENIIDESGMPKERFSAEFPKEGPSILRIQQVVRGDSAAYFCASSPPWQLNRGPQHFGDGTRLSIL.

V gene TRBV29-1 combines with J gene TRBJ1-2; D is unresolved. Trimming removed 4 bases at V and 8 bases at J, with 8 bases between. Germline assignment: CDR1 SQVTM and CDR2 ANQGSEA. The CDR3 consists of 10 residues. CDR3 coding DNA: TGCAGCGTTGGTGGAGAAGGCTACACCTTC. This encodes CSVGGEGYTF.

A word on this clone: Other DNA sequences in this sample translate to the same CDR3. The rearrangement joins TRBV9 to TRBJ2-7, with D unresolved. This CDR3 has 14 amino acids. CDR1 SGDLS and CDR2 YYNGEE come from the germline V gene. V lost 0 bases and J lost 0, with 7 bases in between. In DNA form, the CDR3 reads TGTGCCAGCAGCGTAGCTTCTAGCTCCTACGAGCAGTACTTC. Protein sequence: CASSVASSSYEQYF.

A word on this clone: The same CDR3 arises from other DNA sequences in this sample as well. The CDR3 bases are TGCGCCAGCAGCTTGGGACAGGGAAGGACTGAAGCTTTCTTT. Translation: CASSLGQGRTEAFF. This chain joins TRBV5-1 and TRBJ1-1, with 7 positions matching TRBD1. The V segment lost 0 bases and the J segment 5 bases; nucleotides outside the gene matches: 4. Germline V gene sequence: CDR1 SGHRS, CDR2 YFSETQ. The CDR3 runs 14 residues.

The chain links TRBV7-2 to TRBJ1-1; the D is unclear. Per germline, CDR1 SGHTA and CDR2 FQGNSA. The V end was cut by 5 bases, the J end by 2 bases, with 15 bases between. There are 15 residues in the CDR3. The CDR3 coding sequence is TGTGCCAGCAGCCCCTCCTCGTCCGTAAACACTGAAGCTTTCTTT. The encoded protein is CASSPSSSVNTEAFF.

This clone has a handful of counts. The gene calls are TRBV2 and TRBJ2-4; TRBD1 matches at 9 bases. The CDR3 is 16 residues long. Germline-derived CDR1 and CDR2 are SNHLY and FYNNEI. Losses at the gene ends were 7 bases for V and 1 base for J; bases not matched to a gene: 8. The CDR3 spells CASKGQGLRAKNIQYF. CDR3 bases: TGTGCCAGCAAGGGACAGGGTTTAAGGGCCAAAAACATTCAGTACTTC. Based on the CDR3 plus reference TRBV2 and TRBJ2-4, the full variable domain is EPEVTQTPSHQVTQMGQEVILRCVPISNHLYFYWYRQILGQKVEFLVSFYNNEISEKSEIFDDQFSVERPDGSNFTLKIRSTKLEDSAMYFCASKGQGLRAKNIQYFGAGTRLSVL.